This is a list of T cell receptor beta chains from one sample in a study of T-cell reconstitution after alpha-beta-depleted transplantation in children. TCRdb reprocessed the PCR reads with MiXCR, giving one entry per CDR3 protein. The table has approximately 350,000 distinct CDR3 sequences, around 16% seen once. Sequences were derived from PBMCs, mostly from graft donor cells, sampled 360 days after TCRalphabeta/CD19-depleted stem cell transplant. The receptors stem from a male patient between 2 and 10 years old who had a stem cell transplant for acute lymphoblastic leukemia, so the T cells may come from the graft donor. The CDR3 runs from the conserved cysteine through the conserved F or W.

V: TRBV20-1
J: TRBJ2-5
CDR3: CSASSGETQYF

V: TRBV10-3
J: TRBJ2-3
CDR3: CAPQGALLTDTQYF

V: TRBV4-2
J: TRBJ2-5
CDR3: CASSHGTSGSPNQETQYF

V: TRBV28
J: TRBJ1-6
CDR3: CASSPRGHRGSSPLHF

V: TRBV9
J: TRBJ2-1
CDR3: CASSEGGPGHEQFF

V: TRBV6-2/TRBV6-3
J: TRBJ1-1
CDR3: CASRLGSTEAFF

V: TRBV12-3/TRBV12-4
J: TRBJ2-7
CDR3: CASSLAREGPFYEQYF

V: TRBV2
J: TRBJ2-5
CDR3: CASSEGPAQETQYF

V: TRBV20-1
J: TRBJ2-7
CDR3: CSASRLVGGEQYF

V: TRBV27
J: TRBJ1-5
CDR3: CASSLWAPQDSNQPQHF

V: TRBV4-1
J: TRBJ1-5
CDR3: CASSQVFRIRDQPQHF

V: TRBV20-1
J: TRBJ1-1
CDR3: CSARATGGLEAFF

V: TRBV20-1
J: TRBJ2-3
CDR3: CSARTSGRAELSTDTQYF

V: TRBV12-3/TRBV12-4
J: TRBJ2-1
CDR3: CASSFEGSAFYNEQFF

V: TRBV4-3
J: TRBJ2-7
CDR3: CASSQDRDFYEQYF

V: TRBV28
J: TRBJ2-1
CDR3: CASSFPPRYREQGNEQFF

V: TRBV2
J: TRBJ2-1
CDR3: CASSEARWGNEQFF

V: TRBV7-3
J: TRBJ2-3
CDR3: CASSSIGGGTQYF

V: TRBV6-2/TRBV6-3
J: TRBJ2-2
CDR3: CASRALAGEAPGELFF

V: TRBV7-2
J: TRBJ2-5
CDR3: CASSLGLTVQETQYF

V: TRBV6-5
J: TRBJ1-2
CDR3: CASSYQGNYGYTF

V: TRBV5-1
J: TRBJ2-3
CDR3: CASSYASSGSTDTQYF

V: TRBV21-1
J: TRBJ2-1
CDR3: CASSKVVRTSGPNEQFF

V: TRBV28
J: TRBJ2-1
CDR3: CASRPAGLLYNEQFF

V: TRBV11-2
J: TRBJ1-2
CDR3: CASSWDIEKSYGYTF

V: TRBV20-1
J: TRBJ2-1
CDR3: CSAPGQGRGNEQFF

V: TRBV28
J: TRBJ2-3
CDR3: CASSPRGLAGEADTQYF

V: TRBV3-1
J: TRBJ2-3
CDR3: CASSQEGGAVLTDTQYF

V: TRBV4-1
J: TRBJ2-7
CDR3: CASSRALSYEQYF

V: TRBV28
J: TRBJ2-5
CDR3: CASSPSLAAYQETQYF

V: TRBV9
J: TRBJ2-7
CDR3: CASSVREGAYEQYF

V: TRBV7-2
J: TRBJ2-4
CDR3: CASSSNRGGENIQYF

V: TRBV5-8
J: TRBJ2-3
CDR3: CASSPRPLLTDTQYF

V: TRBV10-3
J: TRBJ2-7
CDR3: CAISGTSGRALSYEQYF